These T cell receptor beta chains were read from a single sample in a study of OX40 agonist ivuxolimab in advanced cancers. Profiled with immunoSEQ multiplex PCR; TCRdb holds only in-frame clones, not every one. The sample holds approximately 19,000 clones, 80% to 90% seen once. The sample in question was CD4+ or CD8+ T cells sorted from blood, obtained in a trial of the OX40 agonist ivuxolimab. These receptors were taken from an adult with an advanced solid tumor such as melanoma, head and neck, liver or kidney cancer. Each CDR3 is given with its conserved first and last residue. The order of the fields is V gene, J gene, CDR3 length, CDR3 protein.

v_gene: TRBV7-2
j_gene: TRBJ2-1
len: 16
CDR3aa: CASSLRSGSTYNEQFF

v_gene: TRBV7-9
j_gene: TRBJ1-3
len: 15
CDR3aa: CASSLMGEAGNTIYF

v_gene: TRBV4-3
j_gene: TRBJ2-7
len: 13
CDR3aa: CASSLQGSYEQYF

v_gene: TRBV19
j_gene: TRBJ2-2
len: 15
CDR3aa: CASSPFGVSTGELFF

v_gene: TRBV5-1
j_gene: TRBJ1-1
len: 15
CDR3aa: CASSWSLGMGTEAFF

v_gene: TRBV5-1
j_gene: TRBJ1-2
len: 16
CDR3aa: CASSLPGQGPIYGYTF

v_gene: TRBV7-2
j_gene: TRBJ2-7
len: 15
CDR3aa: CASSLVGTRVEQQYF

v_gene: TRBV27
j_gene: TRBJ1-1
len: 13
CDR3aa: CASSSEGRTEAFF

v_gene: TRBV5-1
j_gene: TRBJ2-7
len: 13
CDR3aa: CASSPGWAYEQYF

v_gene: TRBV15
j_gene: TRBJ2-1
len: 14
CDR3aa: CATSYGQGYNEQFF